What follows is one T cell receptor (beta chain) and its context. Its binding antigen is unknown. Per-base quality was not reported, and no clone a single base away is much larger than it. The sample originates from a study of CD8+ T cells in alopecia areata (dated by TCRdb to between 2017 and 2018). At the level of the whole study: The treated patients, all with moderate-to-severe alopecia areata, were enrolled in an open-label pilot trial of oral tofacitinib given at 5 to 10 mg twice daily. Tofacitinib was administered for 6 to 18 months, and 6 months of follow-up off drug were then conducted to assess delayed response and recurrence. Disease severity in treated patients was measured with the SALT score, which quantifies the percentage of affected scalp surface area. In both human patients and the C3H/HeJ mouse model, the study applied high-throughput TCRbeta sequencing to look at T cell clonal expansion in alopecia areata. Human TCRbeta sequencing covered scalp tissue and sorted CD4+ and CD8+ peripheral blood T cells from patchy and totalis/universalis alopecia areata patients and healthy controls. Patients on tofacitinib were biopsied at baseline and after 4 and 24 weeks of treatment, and several of the patients also had a later scalp biopsy. Scalp clonality was compared across normal scalp (n=4), patchy alopecia areata scalp (n=8), and alopecia totalis/universalis scalp (n=8). The RNA source kit depended on sample type: the PAXgene miRNA kit for fixed scalp, the miRNeasy kit for PBMCs, and the RNeasy kit for mouse skin. immunoSEQ multiplex PCR using 35 Vbeta forward primers and 13 Jbeta reverse primers was used to amplify TCRbeta CDR3 regions.

Interpreted using the paper, the time point label stands for: more than three weeks on oral tofacitinib. The sample's treatment or condition label, decoded: oral pan-JAK inhibitor, 5-10 mg twice daily. Lesional scalp punch biopsies and peripheral blood were obtained from alopecia areata patients. PBMCs were isolated by density centrifugation and stained for CD3, CD4 and CD8, and CD4+ and CD8+ T cells were sorted on a FACSAria. Ends trimmed: V by 3 bases, J by 4 bases; bases unmatched to a gene: 7. Taken from the germline V gene, the CDR1 and CDR2 loops are MGHDK and SYGVNS. The CDR3 contains 16 residues, cysteine and phenylalanine counted. Here the CDR3 DNA is all that survives: 48 bases in frame from base 1. Beyond this particular receptor, the publication reports: Compared with normal scalp, lesional scalp, particularly in alopecia totalis/universalis, had higher clonality and more expanded CD8+ clones, which suggests antigenic drive. The treated cohort was small, with a single nonresponder, so links between baseline CD8+ expansion and response need larger studies. With tofacitinib, both scalp clonality and the number of expanded CD8+ clones among the top 100 scalp clones went down significantly. During tofacitinib treatment, many expanded lesional clones remained in scalp and blood, and this persistence may partly explain relapse after treatment is stopped. Shared TCR sequences between patients were less evident than in mice, which may be partly attributable to HLA diversity in the patient population. Scalp TCR repertoire analysis is complicated because resident alphabeta T cells in normal human skin are also sequenced, whereas mouse skin is dominated by gammadelta T cells.

The library was prepared using the immunoSEQ multiplex PCR assay. RNA was extracted from all samples and reverse transcribed into cDNA as template for TCR sequencing. SuperScript III was used for first-strand cDNA synthesis, primed with a 2:1 mix of oligo-dT and random hexamers. A synthetic immune receptor repertoire was used to measure amplification bias, and any remaining bias was corrected computationally. As for the original processing: Raw reads were preprocessed to remove errors, and CDR3 was defined according to IMGT conventions as the region from the conserved cysteine to phenylalanine. To get clonality, Shannon entropy was normalized by log2 of the number of productive unique TCRs and the result was subtracted from 1. Whether scalp clones were CD4 or CD8 was inferred by matching scalp TCRbeta sequences against CD4 and CD8 repertoires sorted from blood. The table comes from immuneACCESS by way of TCRdb, which keeps in-frame sequences with V and J called. Part of the clones is missing from these tables; in studies checked, under half for an unresolved V gene and the rest for unknown reasons. That table gives V, J and clone size, and the DNA gave D and trimming. Recorded for this sample are around 120,000 clones; around 60% of them occurred a single time. Around 5.7% of the sample is in the top ten clones.

The chain is assembled from TRBV25-1 and TRBJ2-5; TRBD2 matches 11 bases in the middle. The sequenced sample was CD4+ T cells sorted from blood, obtained at week 4, from a patient treated with tofacitinib. The sequence was obtained from a human donor with alopecia areata. The CDR3 is CASSDPTGTSGETQYF. The DNA sequence reads TGTGCCAGCAGTGACCCGACCGGGACTAGCGGAGAGACCCAGTACTTC.